The present TCR beta chain was sequenced within a study of blood T cell repertoires in COVID-19. Study-wide context: Collection of acute and convalescent COVID-19 samples took place in the United States, Italy and Spain. Nucleic acid was either cDNA or gDNA, and it came from T cells, B-cell-depleted T cells, or PBMCs.

Here immunoSEQ multiplex PCR was the method, and the copy in TCRdb shows in-frame clones only, minus some. The sample records about 170,000 clones, roughly 83% being singletons. V was clipped by 5 bases and J by 0 bases, with 13 bases between them. Germline CDR1 and CDR2: SEHNR and FQNEAQ (reference sequence). The CDR3 consists of 16 residues. This chain uses TRBV7-9 with TRBJ1-4; possible D gene TRBD1, 5 bases. The sequenced sample consisted of peripheral blood. The sequence was obtained from a man younger than 35 with active or convalescent COVID-19. In nucleotides, the CDR3 is TGTGCCAGCAGCCTCACGCGGGGCCCAACTAATGAAAAACTGTTTTTT. The encoded protein is CASSLTRGPTNEKLFF.